The present T cell receptor (beta chain) was sequenced within a study of CD8 T cells in ankylosing spondylitis. TCRdb analysed the 5' RACE reads with MiXCR anew, one entry per CDR3 protein. The data contain under 250,000 distinct CDR3 sequences, over 7% of them singletons. In its sample, this clonotype was seen many times. Germline V gene lookup returns CDR1 SNHLY and CDR2 FYNNEI. The CDR3 covers 14 residues. The V segment lost 7 bases and the J segment 4 bases; nucleotides outside the gene matches: 8. The specimen sequenced was blood, either unsorted or a sorted T cell fraction (not recorded which). The receptor's source is a female donor with ankylosing spondylitis or in good health (not recorded which). This chain joins TRBV2 and TRBJ2-7; TRBD1 matches at 9 bases. The CDR3 DNA reads TGTGCCAGCAATTCACAGGGGGCAAAATACGAGCAGTACTTC. Translation: CASNSQGAKYEQYF.